This T cell receptor (beta chain) was identified in a study of control samples from healthy donors and cancer patients. Germline V gives CDR1 MNHEY, CDR2 SVGAGI. The CDR3 loop spans 14 amino acids. V was trimmed by 5 bases and J by 8 bases, leaving 13 bases between them. Profiled with immunoSEQ multiplex PCR; TCRdb holds only in-frame clones, not every one. The table lists over 110,000 clones, roughly 89% of them singletons, with about 10% in the top ten. This sequence joins TRBV6-5 and TRBJ1-6; weak D call: TRBD1 (5 bases). Sequenced input: blood. The source is a man aged 30-40 years in good health. DNA of the CDR3: TGTGCCAGCAGTCGGGGACTGGGGGATTCACCCCTCCACTTT. Its translation is CASSRGLGDSPLHF.